This T cell receptor (beta chain) was identified during a study of regulatory T cells in long-lasting Graves disease. Building of the TCR beta libraries involved iRepertoire HTBI primers and Arm-PCR of CDR3 regions. TCRdb re-called the multiplex PCR reads through MiXCR, storing one row per CDR3 protein. Among 360,000 or so distinct CDR3 sequences listed, roughly 12% were seen once. This clonotype was detected only a few times. One end of the junction fails to match germline, which may point to a read error. Time point described: newly diagnosed GD, antithyroid drugs for less than 3 months. Extracted RNA from PBMCs served as the source of the TCR library. These same data were also listed under a study on T cells in Graves' hyperthyroidism and ophthalmopathy.

The sequenced sample was peripheral blood mononuclear cells (PBMCs), obtained at new diagnosis, from a patient treated with antithyroid drugs. The source of this sequence is a woman younger than 35 with Graves disease.

The DNA of the CDR3 is TGTGGAATTCGGAGAGGGGGATTGCAAGGGACCCAGTACTTC. As protein: CGIRRGGLQGTQYF. This chain joins TRBV6-2 or TRBV6-3 and TRBJ2-5, with D tentatively TRBD1 (6 bases). Per germline, CDR1 MNHEY and CDR2 SVGEGT. CDR3 length equals 14 residues.